The clone carrying this TCR beta chain was detected a few times. The antigen remains unidentified. Germline V gene data show CDR1 as GTSNPN and CDR2 as SVGIG (reference sequence). The CDR3 is 12 residues long. With 0 bases removed from V and 6 bases from J, the gap between germline ends came to 6 bases. This sample is drawn from a study of cytomegalovirus exposure and HLA in healthy donors. The study's findings and limits: Rare TCR sequences predominated, though certain public TCRs were found in many donors. That first-cohort TCR clusters tended to co-occur in the roughly 130 validation repertoires was found in a later analysis.

Clones were read by immunoSEQ multiplex PCR, and TCRdb kept only the in-frame ones, dropping some. The sample has more than 300,000 clones, more than 80% seen once. This clonotype originated in a woman aged 18-30 years in good health and CMV-seronegative. The chain has TRBV30 and TRBJ1-5, with no clear D. The sample taken for sequencing was PBMCs. The CDR3 bases are TGTGCCTGGAGTGTGTACTCTCAGCCCCAGCATTTT. Translating it yields CAWSVYSQPQHF.